The rows below give T cell receptor beta chains drawn from one sample of a study of blood T cell repertoires in COVID-19. Using immunoSEQ multiplex PCR, the repertoire was profiled, and TCRdb retains in-frame clones only, with some absent. This sample has roughly 53,000 clones; approximately 90% occur once, and the top ten carry about 3.1%. The sample was peripheral blood. Receptors originate from a human donor in a cohort sampled during active COVID-19. The CDR3 runs from the conserved cysteine through the conserved F or W. The D gene is left open where the match is weak. Not all rows give a size; the values are once, few, many and, for expanded clones, a class.

>TRBJ2-5|.|TRBV7-9|.
TGTGCCAGCAGCTTAACCACCCGGGAGACCCAGTACTTC
CASSLTTRETQYF
>TRBJ1-2|.|TRBV28|.
TGTGCCAGCAGTCTCATAGACTATGGCTACACCTTC
CASSLIDYGYTF
>TRBJ1-1|.|TRBV3-1/TRBV3-2|.
TGTGCCAGCGGTACAGGTGAATCTTACCTTGAAGCTTTCTTT
CASGTGESYLEAFF
>TRBJ1-4|.|TRBV27|.
TGTGCCAGCAGTTCCCGGGGAACCTACACAACTAATGAAAAACTGTTTTTT
CASSSRGTYTTNEKLFF
>TRBJ1-2|few|TRBV6-5|.
TGTGCCAGCAGTTTGGCGGGCTATGGCTACACCTTC
CASSLAGYGYTF
>TRBJ2-1|.|TRBV3-1/TRBV3-2|.
TGTGCCAGCAGTCGCATACAGGGCGGTGAGCAGTTCTTC
CASSRIQGGEQFF
>TRBJ1-1|.|TRBV24-1|.
TGTGCCACCAGTGATTCAGAACCCAGGGAAGCTTTCTTT
CATSDSEPREAFF
>TRBJ1-5|once|TRBV28|.
TGTGCCAGCAGTTTAGGCAGGTTGGGCCGGAATCAGCCCCAGCATTTT
CASSLGRLGRNQPQHF
>TRBJ2-3|.|TRBV5-6|TRBD2
TGTGCCAGCAGCTTGGTCACTAGCGGGAGGGGAGATACGCAGTATTTT
CASSLVTSGRGDTQYF
>TRBJ2-7|.|TRBV27|TRBD1
TGTGCCAGCAGTCCTTCACCGGACAGGGGGTTGTCCTACGAGCAGTACTTC
CASSPSPDRGLSYEQYF
>TRBJ2-2|.|TRBV19|.
TGTGCCAGTAGTATTTTCAGGGGGAACACCGGGGAGCTGTTTTTT
CASSIFRGNTGELFF
>TRBJ1-1|.|TRBV11-3|.
TGTGCCAGCAGCTTAGGGCCGGGTATGAACACTGAAGCTTTCTTT
CASSLGPGMNTEAFF